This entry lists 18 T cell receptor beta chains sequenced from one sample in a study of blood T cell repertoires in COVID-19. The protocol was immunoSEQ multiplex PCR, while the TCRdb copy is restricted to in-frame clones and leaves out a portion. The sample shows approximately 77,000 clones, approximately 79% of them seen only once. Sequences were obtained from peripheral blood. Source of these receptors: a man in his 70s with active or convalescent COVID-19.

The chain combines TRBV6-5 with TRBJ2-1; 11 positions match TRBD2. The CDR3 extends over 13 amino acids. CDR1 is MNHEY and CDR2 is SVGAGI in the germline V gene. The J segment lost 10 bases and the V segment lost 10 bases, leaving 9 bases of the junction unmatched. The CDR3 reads CANAGTSGSEQFF. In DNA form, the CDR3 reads TGTGCCAACGCCGGGACTAGCGGCTCGGAGCAGTTCTTC.

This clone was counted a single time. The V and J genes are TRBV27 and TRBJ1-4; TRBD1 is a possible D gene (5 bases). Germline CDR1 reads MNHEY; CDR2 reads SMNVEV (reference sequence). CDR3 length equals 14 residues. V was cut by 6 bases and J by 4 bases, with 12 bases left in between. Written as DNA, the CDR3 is TGTGCCAGCAGCCCCGGGGGATTTAATGAAAAACTGTTTTTT. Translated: CASSPGGFNEKLFF.

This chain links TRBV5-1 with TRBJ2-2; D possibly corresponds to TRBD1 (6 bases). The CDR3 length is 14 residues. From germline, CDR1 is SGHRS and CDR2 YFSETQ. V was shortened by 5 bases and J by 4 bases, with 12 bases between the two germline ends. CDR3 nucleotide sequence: TGCGCCAGCAGTCCCGGGACACGCACCGGGGAGCTGTTTTTT. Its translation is CASSPGTRTGELFF.

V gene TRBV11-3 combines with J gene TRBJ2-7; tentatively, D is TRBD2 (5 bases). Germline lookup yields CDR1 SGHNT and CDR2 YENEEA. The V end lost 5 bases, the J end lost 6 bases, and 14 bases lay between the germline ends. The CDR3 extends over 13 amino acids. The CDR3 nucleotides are TGTGCCAGCAGCAGTACGAACGGGGTCGAGCAGTACTTC. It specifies CASSSTNGVEQYF.

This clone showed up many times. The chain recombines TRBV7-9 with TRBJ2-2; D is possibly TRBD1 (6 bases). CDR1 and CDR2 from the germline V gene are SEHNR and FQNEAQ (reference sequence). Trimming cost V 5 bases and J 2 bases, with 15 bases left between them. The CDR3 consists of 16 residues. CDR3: CASSPQWDINTGELFF. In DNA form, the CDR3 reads TGTGCCAGCAGCCCACAATGGGACATCAACACCGGGGAGCTGTTTTTT.

CDR3 in DNA: TGCGCCAGCAGCCAAGATTACGGCGGGGATGTCAAAAACATTCAGTACTTC. This codes for CASSQDYGGDVKNIQYF. The chain recombines TRBV4-1 with TRBJ2-4; D possibly corresponds to TRBD2 (6 bases). The CDR3 has 17 residues. Looked up from germline, CDR1 is MGHRA and CDR2 is YSYEKL. The V and J ends lost 0 bases and 3 bases respectively, with 15 bases between them.

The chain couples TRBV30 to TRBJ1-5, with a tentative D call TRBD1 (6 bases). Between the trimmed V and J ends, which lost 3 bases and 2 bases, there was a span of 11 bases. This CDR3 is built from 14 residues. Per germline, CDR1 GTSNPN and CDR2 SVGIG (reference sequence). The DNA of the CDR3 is TGTGCCTGGAGGTCACAGGGCGGCAATCAGCCCCAGCATTTT. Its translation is CAWRSQGGNQPQHF. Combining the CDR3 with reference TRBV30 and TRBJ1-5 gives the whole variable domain SQTIHQWPATLVQPVGSPLSLECTVEGTSNPNLYWYRQAAGRGLQLLFYSVGIGQISSEVPQNLSASRPQDRQFILSSKKLLLSDSGFYLCAWRSQGGNQPQHFGDGTRLSIL.

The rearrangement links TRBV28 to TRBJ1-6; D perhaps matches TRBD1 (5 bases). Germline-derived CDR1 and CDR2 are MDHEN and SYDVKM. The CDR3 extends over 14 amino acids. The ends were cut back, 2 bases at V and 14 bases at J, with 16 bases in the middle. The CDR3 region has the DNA TGTGCCAGCAGTTTAAGGGGTCCAAAAGGGGCCCTCCACTTT. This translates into CASSLRGPKGALHF. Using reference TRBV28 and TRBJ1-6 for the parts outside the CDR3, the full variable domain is DVKVTQSSRYLVKRTGEKVFLECVQDMDHENMFWYRQDPGLGLRLIYFSYDVKMKEKGDIPEGYSVSREKKERFSLILESASTNQTSMYLCASSLRGPKGALHFGNGTRLTVT.

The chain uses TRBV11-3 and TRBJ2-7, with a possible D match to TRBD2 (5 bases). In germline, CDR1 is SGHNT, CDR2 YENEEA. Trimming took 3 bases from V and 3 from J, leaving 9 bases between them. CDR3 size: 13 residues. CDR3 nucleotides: TGTGCCAGCAGCTTCCGGGATTACTACGAGCAGTACTTC. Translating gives CASSFRDYYEQYF. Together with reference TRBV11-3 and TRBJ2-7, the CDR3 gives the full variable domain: EAGVVQSPRYKIIEKKQPVAFWCNPISGHNTLYWYLQNLGQGPELLIRYENEEAVDDSQLPKDRFSAERLKGVDSTLKIQPAELGDSAVYLCASSFRDYYEQYFGPGTRLTVT.

CDR3 loop: CASSHPQGPEQYF. The CDR3 DNA reads as TGTGCCAGCAGCCATCCACAGGGTCCGGAGCAGTACTTC. V and J are TRBV3-1 (or the pseudogene TRBV3-2) and TRBJ2-7; D is possibly TRBD1 (6 bases). The V gene's germline CDR1 is LGHDT and CDR2 YNNKEL (reference sequence). Trimming shortened V by 3 bases and J by 7 bases, and 13 bases separated the two germline ends. CDR3 size: 13 residues.

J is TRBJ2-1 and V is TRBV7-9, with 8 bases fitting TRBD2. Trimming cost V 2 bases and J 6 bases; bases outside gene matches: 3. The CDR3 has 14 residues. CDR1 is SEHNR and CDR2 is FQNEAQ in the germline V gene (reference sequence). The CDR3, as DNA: TGTGCCAGCAGCTTATCTAGCGGGCCCAATGAGCAGTTCTTC. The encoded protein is CASSLSSGPNEQFF.

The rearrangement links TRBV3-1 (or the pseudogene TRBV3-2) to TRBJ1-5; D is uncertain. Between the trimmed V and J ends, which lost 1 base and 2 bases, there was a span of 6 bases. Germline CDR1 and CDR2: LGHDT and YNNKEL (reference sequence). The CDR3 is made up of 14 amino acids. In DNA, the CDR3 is TGTGCCAGCAGCCAAGTTCCCGGCAATCAGCCCCAGCATTTT. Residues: CASSQVPGNQPQHF.

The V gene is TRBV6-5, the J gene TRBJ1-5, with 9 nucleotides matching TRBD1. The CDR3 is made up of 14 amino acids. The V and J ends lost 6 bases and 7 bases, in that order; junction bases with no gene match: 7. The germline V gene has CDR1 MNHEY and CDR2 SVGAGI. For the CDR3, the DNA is TGTGCCAGCAGCACAGGGGGCGCTGGGCAGCCCCAGCATTTT. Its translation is CASSTGGAGQPQHF.

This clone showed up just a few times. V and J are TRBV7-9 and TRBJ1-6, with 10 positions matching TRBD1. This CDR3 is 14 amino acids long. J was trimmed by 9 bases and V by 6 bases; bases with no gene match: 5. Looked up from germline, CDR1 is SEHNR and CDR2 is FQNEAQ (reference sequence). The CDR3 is CASRSTGGSSPLHF. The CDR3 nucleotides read TGTGCCAGCAGATCGACAGGGGGCAGTTCACCCCTCCACTTT.

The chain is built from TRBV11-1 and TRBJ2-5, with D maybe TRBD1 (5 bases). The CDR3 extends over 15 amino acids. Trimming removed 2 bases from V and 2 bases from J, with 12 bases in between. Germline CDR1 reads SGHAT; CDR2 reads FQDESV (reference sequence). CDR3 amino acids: CASSLSQGEQETQYF. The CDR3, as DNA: TGTGCCAGCAGCTTATCGCAGGGTGAACAAGAGACCCAGTACTTC.

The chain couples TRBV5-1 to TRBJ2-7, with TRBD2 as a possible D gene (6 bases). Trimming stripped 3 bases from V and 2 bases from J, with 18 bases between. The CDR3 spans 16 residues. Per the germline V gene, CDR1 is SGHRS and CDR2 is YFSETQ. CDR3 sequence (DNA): TGCGCCAGCAGCTCAGGAGGCGGGGAGACAACCTACGAGCAGTACTTC. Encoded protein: CASSSGGGETTYEQYF.

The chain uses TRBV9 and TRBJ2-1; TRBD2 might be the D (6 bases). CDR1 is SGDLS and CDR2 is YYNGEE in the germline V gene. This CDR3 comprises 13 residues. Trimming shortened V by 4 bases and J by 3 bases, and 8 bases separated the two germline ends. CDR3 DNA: TGTGCCAGCAGCCCGGAGGGCTACAATGAGCAGTTCTTC. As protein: CASSPEGYNEQFF.

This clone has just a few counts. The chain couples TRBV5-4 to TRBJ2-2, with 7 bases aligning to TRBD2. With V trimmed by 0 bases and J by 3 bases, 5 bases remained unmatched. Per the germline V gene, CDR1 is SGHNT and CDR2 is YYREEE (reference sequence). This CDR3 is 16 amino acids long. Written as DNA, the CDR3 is TGTGCCAGCAGCTTGGGCCGAGCGGGGCACACCGGGGAGCTGTTTTTT. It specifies CASSLGRAGHTGELFF.